This T cell receptor beta chain emerged from a study of monozygotic twins with inflammatory bowel disease. Notes on the study in general: Compared with healthy twins, IBD patients shared fewer clonotypes with others, especially with disease activity.

TCRdb reanalyzed the 5' RACE reads, giving one entry per CDR3 protein sequence and no DNA. This listing includes 150,000 to 200,000 distinct CDR3 sequences. With respect to this clonotype: The antigen remains undetermined.

The CDR3 is 14 amino acids. The germline gives CDR1 ENHRY, CDR2 SYGVKD. This clonotype originated in a human donor with ulcerative colitis or Crohn's disease, or a healthy co-twin of an affected twin (not recorded which). The material sequenced was blood. The rearrangement links TRBV10-3 to TRBJ1-5. This CDR3 reads CAISPQRTNQPQHF.